A single sample is the source of the 32 T cell receptor beta chains below, sequenced in a study of human T cells and chemical hapten exposure. One entry per CDR3 protein results from TCRdb running MiXCR on the RACE reads. There are about 380,000 distinct CDR3 sequences in the sample; approximately 5% occur only once, and about 2.2% lies in the top ten. Time point indicated: patch test 1, 2 weeks after DPC sensitization. Treatment specified: therapeutic diphenylcyclopropenone sensitization with weekly scalp DPC. Source: whole blood, taken in connection with sensitization to the hapten diphenylcyclopropenone (DPC). Every receptor here comes from a woman between 45 and 60 years old with alopecia areata. Some clones in this sample may be carry-over from other donors' samples.

This clonotype appeared a few times. This chain uses TRBV7-2 with TRBJ2-1; 9 bases match TRBD2. This CDR3 is built from 13 residues. Germline-derived CDR1 and CDR2 are SGHTA and FQGNSA. Trimming at V came to 3 bases and at J to 8 bases, leaving 2 bases not matched to a gene. The CDR3 here is CASSFRLADEQFF. CDR3 bases: TGTGCCAGCAGCTTTAGACTAGCGGATGAGCAGTTCTTC.

V gene TRBV3-1 combines with J gene TRBJ2-1; possibly TRBD1 or TRBD2 for D (5 bases each). Germline CDR1 is LGHDT and CDR2 is YNNKEL (reference sequence). CDR3 length equals 16 residues. Trimming left V 0 bases short and J 4 bases short, with 13 bases between. The CDR3 is CASSQEGTIGYNEQFF. The CDR3 DNA is TGTGCCAGCAGCCAAGAAGGGACGATCGGTTACAATGAGCAGTTCTTC.

This clonotype appeared many times. The J gene is TRBJ1-3, the V gene TRBV5-1; no clear D. Germline CDR1 reads SGHRS; CDR2 reads YFSETQ. Between the trimmed V and J ends, which lost 4 bases and 0 bases, there was a span of 14 bases. There are 16 residues in the CDR3. The chain's CDR3 is CASSPGQAGSGNTIYF. For the CDR3, the DNA is TGCGCCAGCAGCCCTGGGCAGGCTGGCTCTGGAAACACCATATATTTT.

This clonotype came up many times. J is TRBJ1-2 and V is TRBV15; D gene unclear. V lost 0 bases and J lost 0, with 5 bases in between. Germline-derived CDR1 and CDR2 are LNHNV and YYDKDF (reference sequence). CDR3 length: 14 residues. CDR3 sequence (DNA): TGTGCCACCAGCAGAGATAGGTCTAACTATGGCTACACCTTC. Translated, it gives CATSRDRSNYGYTF.

This clonotype occurred many times. V and J are TRBV6-5 and TRBJ2-5; D not resolved. Germline V lookup: CDR1 MNHEY, CDR2 SVGAGI. Trimming stripped 2 bases from V and 5 bases from J, with 9 bases between. This CDR3 has 13 amino acids. CDR3 nucleotide sequence: TGTGCCAGCAGTTACCAGGTTGGGGAGACCCAGTACTTC. It specifies CASSYQVGETQYF.

This clonotype was seen ten or more times. V gene TRBV28 combines with J gene TRBJ1-1; possible D gene TRBD1, 6 bases. The length of the CDR3 is 12 residues. The V and J ends lost 5 bases and 7 bases respectively, with 11 bases between them. Germline V gene lookup returns CDR1 MDHEN and CDR2 SYDVKM. The CDR3 loop is CASSITGNEAFF. CDR3 nucleotide sequence: TGTGCCAGCAGTATAACAGGGAATGAAGCTTTCTTT.

This clonotype was detected ten times or more. The chain couples TRBV20-1 to TRBJ2-3, with D possibly TRBD1 on 6 matching bases. The CDR3 totals 13 residues. Germline lookup yields CDR1 DFQATT and CDR2 SNEGSKA (reference sequence). Trimming took off 3 bases at V and 3 bases at J, with 10 bases between the two ends. Written as DNA, the CDR3 is TGCAGTGCTAGTGTGGGGGCGACAGATACGCAGTATTTT. This gives the protein CSASVGATDTQYF.

In this sample, this clonotype turned up once. This chain uses TRBV6-1 with TRBJ2-5; possibly TRBD2 for D (5 bases). The germline CDR1 and CDR2 sequences are MNHNS and SASEGT. Trimming left V 4 bases short and J 13 bases short, with 13 bases between. The CDR3 runs to 11 residues. The CDR3 nucleotides are TGTGCCAGCAGTGGTAGGACTTTATGGTACTTC. Translated: CASSGRTLWYF.

V usage is TRBV7-8 and J usage is TRBJ1-2; D not certain. CDR1 and CDR2 from the germline V gene are SGHVS and FQNEAQ. The CDR3 extends over 13 amino acids. The V end lost 6 bases, the J end lost 0 bases, and 8 bases lay between the germline ends. The CDR3 sequence is CASRPGANYGYTF. In DNA form, the CDR3 reads TGTGCCAGCAGACCGGGAGCTAACTATGGCTACACCTTC. Full variable domain (missing parts from reference TRBV7-8 and TRBJ1-2): GAGVSQSPRYKVAKRGQDVALRCDPISGHVSLFWYQQALGQGPEFLTYFQNEAQLDKSGLPSDRFFAERPEGSVSTLKIQRTQQEDSAVYLCASRPGANYGYTFGSGTRLTVV.

This clonotype was seen at least ten times. V gene TRBV6-5 combines with J gene TRBJ1-6, with TRBD1 matching over 11 bases. Trimming at V came to 0 bases and at J to 7 bases, leaving 5 bases not matched to a gene. Per the germline V gene, CDR1 is MNHEY and CDR2 is SVGAGI. The CDR3 is made up of 17 amino acids. As DNA, the CDR3 is TGTGCCAGCAGTTACTCAACCGGGACAGGGGGGAATTCACCCCTCCACTTT. Translated: CASSYSTGTGGNSPLHF.

The sample holds many counts of this clonotype. The J gene is TRBJ1-6, the V gene TRBV6-1; D remains unclear. In germline, CDR1 is MNHNS, CDR2 SASEGT. The CDR3 sequence is 15 residues long. V lost 1 base to trimming and J lost 0 bases, with 4 bases between them. CDR3 region: CASSEGSSYNSPLHF. CDR3 DNA: TGTGCCAGCAGTGAAGGAAGCTCCTATAATTCACCCCTCCACTTT.

This clonotype was detected ten times or more. The V call is TRBV10-2, the J call TRBJ1-1; TRBD1 aligns across 7 bases. Unmatched junction bases numbered 5, after V lost 2 bases and J lost 8 bases. The germline V gene encodes CDR1 WSHSY and CDR2 SAAADI. The CDR3 loop spans 13 amino acids. In DNA form, the CDR3 reads TGCGCCAGCAGTGAGAGACAGGGCTCGGAAGCTTTCTTT. Amino acid sequence: CASSERQGSEAFF.

This clonotype was counted a few times. The chain employs TRBV20-1 and TRBJ2-5, with no clear D. The CDR3 sequence is 14 residues long. CDR1 and CDR2 (germline): DFQATT, SNEGSKA (reference sequence). V was cut by 6 bases and J by 5 bases, with 19 bases left in between. This CDR3 is CSARPRIFMETQYF. CDR3 nucleotides: TGCAGTGCCCGTCCTAGGATTTTCATGGAGACCCAGTACTTC.

This clonotype was counted many times. The chain recombines TRBV6-2 or TRBV6-3 with TRBJ1-5, with D hard to call. Germline V CDR1 and CDR2: MNHEY, SVGEGT. The V end was cut by 3 bases, the J end by 2 bases, with 14 bases between. The CDR3 loop spans 16 amino acids. Here the CDR3 reads CASSYLGPVGNQPQHF. Here the CDR3 DNA reads TGTGCCAGCAGTTATCTGGGCCCGGTGGGCAATCAGCCCCAGCATTTT.

This clonotype was recorded only once. The CDR3 coding sequence is TGTGCCAGCAGCCAAGAGGGGACTGGAAACACCATATATTTT. Protein sequence: CASSQEGTGNTIYF. The V call is TRBV4-2, the J call TRBJ1-3; D gene ambiguous. This CDR3 spans 14 amino acids. Germline assignment: CDR1 LGHNA and CDR2 YNFKEQ. Trimming removed 0 bases at V and 2 bases at J, with 5 bases between.

At least ten counts were recorded for this clonotype. The rearrangement links TRBV12-3 or TRBV12-4 to TRBJ1-5, with a possible D match to TRBD1 (6 bases). Trimming removed 5 bases from V and 1 base from J, with 24 bases in between. This CDR3 region has 19 residues. DNA for the CDR3: TGTGCCAGCAGTGGGCAACAGGGACTGACTGGGCGGAGCAATCAGCCCCAGCATTTT. Its protein product is CASSGQQGLTGRSNQPQHF.

The V and J genes are TRBV27 and TRBJ1-2, with D maybe TRBD1 (6 bases). V shed 5 bases and J shed 2 bases, with 21 bases lying between them. The CDR3 has 17 amino acids. CDR1 and CDR2 (germline): MNHEY, SMNVEV (reference sequence). The CDR3 DNA is TGTGCCAGCAGTAAAGGGCAGGGGTGGAGGGAGAACTATGGCTACACCTTC. Its protein product is CASSKGQGWRENYGYTF.

This clonotype was counted a few times. The chain links TRBV15 to TRBJ2-6; 8 bases match TRBD2. Per germline, CDR1 LNHNV and CDR2 YYDKDF (reference sequence). V trimming: 5 bases; J trimming: 0 bases; junction bases outside the gene matches: 6. The CDR3 length is 17 residues. In DNA form, the CDR3 reads TGTGCCACCAGCTTTAGCGGGGAGAGCTCTGGGGCCAACGTCCTGACTTTC. This sequence encodes CATSFSGESSGANVLTF.

The chain links TRBV29-1 to TRBJ2-7; no clear D. Trimming left V 0 bases short and J 6 bases short, with 9 bases between. The CDR3 extends over 12 amino acids. Germline CDR1 is SQVTM and CDR2 is ANQGSEA. For the CDR3, the DNA is TGCAGCGTTGAAGACCCGGCCCTCGAGCAGTACTTC. As protein: CSVEDPALEQYF.

This clonotype appeared many times. This chain links TRBV6-5 with TRBJ1-2, with D maybe TRBD1 (5 bases). The V end was cut by 3 bases, the J end by 4 bases, with 12 bases between. This CDR3 has 14 residues. Germline CDR1 MNHEY, CDR2 SVGAGI. The CDR3 coding sequence is TGTGCCAGCAGTTATGGGAGCGGGGCCTATGGCTACACCTTC. Translating it yields CASSYGSGAYGYTF.

This clonotype was observed at least ten times. The rearrangement uses TRBV3-1 and TRBJ2-7; no definite D call. There are 15 residues in the CDR3. Germline V gene sequence: CDR1 LGHDT, CDR2 YNNKEL (reference sequence). V lost 4 bases to trimming and J lost 0 bases, with 13 bases between them. CDR3 nucleotides: TGTGCCAGCAGCCGGGGTGGCTTGGTCTCCTACGAGCAGTACTTC. It specifies CASSRGGLVSYEQYF.

This clonotype was detected ten times or more. The DNA of the CDR3 is TGTGCCAGCAGTTTAGGGGGGGGCCTTAATGAAAAACTGTTTTTT. Protein: CASSLGGGLNEKLFF. The rearrangement links TRBV12-3 or TRBV12-4 to TRBJ1-4; the D gene is possibly TRBD1 (6 bases). The CDR3 consists of 15 residues. The V end was cut by 1 base, the J end by 4 bases, with 10 bases between.

This clonotype was counted many times. The rearrangement joins TRBV5-1 to TRBJ2-5; TRBD1 might be the D (5 bases). CDR1 is SGHRS and CDR2 is YFSETQ in the germline V gene. The V end lost 3 bases, the J end lost 3 bases, and 12 bases lay between the germline ends. The CDR3 is 14 residues long. The CDR3 DNA follows: TGCGCCAGCAGCTCTGGCTTCAGGGAAGAGACCCAGTACTTC. Protein sequence: CASSSGFREETQYF.

This clonotype was counted between two and nine times. The chain employs TRBV5-1 and TRBJ1-1, with 12 bases that match TRBD1. CDR3 length: 15 amino acids. Losses at the gene ends were 3 bases for V and 4 bases for J; bases not matched to a gene: 4. Germline V lookup: CDR1 SGHRS, CDR2 YFSETQ. Written as DNA, the CDR3 is TGCGCCAGCAGCTCGAGGGGACAGGGGGCCACTGAAGCTTTCTTT. It encodes CASSSRGQGATEAFF.

This clonotype was observed at least ten times. The V and J genes are TRBV9 and TRBJ2-1, with 9 nucleotides matching TRBD1. The CDR3 spans 15 residues. The junction had 4 bases not matched to a gene; V was cut back by 2 bases and J by 4 bases. Germline V gene data show CDR1 as SGDLS and CDR2 as YYNGEE. CDR3 sequence reads: CASSVDRGGYNEQFF. CDR3 sequence (DNA): TGTGCCAGCAGCGTGGACAGGGGAGGATACAATGAGCAGTTCTTC.

This clonotype has at least ten counts. The CDR3 is CSVTEPGGEQYF. DNA of the CDR3: TGCAGCGTTACGGAGCCGGGGGGCGAGCAGTACTTC. The chain has TRBV29-1 and TRBJ2-7; 7 bases match TRBD2. Per germline, CDR1 SQVTM and CDR2 ANQGSEA. With V trimmed by 5 bases and J by 6 bases, 7 bases remained unmatched. The CDR3 loop spans 12 amino acids.

This chain uses TRBV6-6 with TRBJ1-1; D not resolved. The CDR3 has 13 residues. The V gene's germline CDR1 is MNHNY and CDR2 SVGAGI (reference sequence). The V gene lost 1 base and the J gene lost 0 bases, with 3 bases spanning the gap. The CDR3 sequence is CASSYLVNTEAFF. The CDR3, as DNA: TGTGCCAGCAGTTACTTGGTGAACACTGAAGCTTTCTTT.

This clonotype was found a few times. This chain links TRBV28 with TRBJ2-1; 8 bases align to TRBD1. CDR1 and CDR2 from the germline V gene are MDHEN and SYDVKM. V shed 10 bases, J shed 6 bases, and the junction held 14 bases outside the gene matches. This CDR3 is built from 15 residues. CDR3 nucleotides: TGTGCCATCCGCGGGATTCAGGGGGCGATCAATGAGCAGTTCTTC. It specifies CAIRGIQGAINEQFF. The full variable domain, completed using reference TRBV28 and TRBJ2-1, is DVKVTQSSRYLVKRTGEKVFLECVQDMDHENMFWYRQDPGLGLRLIYFSYDVKMKEKGDIPEGYSVSREKKERFSLILESASTNQTSMYLCAIRGIQGAINEQFFGPGTRLTVL.

This clonotype was seen ten or more times. DNA of the CDR3: TGCAGCGTGGGCTTAGCGGGCACTAGCACAGATACGCAGTATTTT. This sequence encodes CSVGLAGTSTDTQYF. The chain carries TRBV29-1 and TRBJ2-3; 7 positions agree with TRBD2. CDR1 and CDR2 (germline): SQVTM, ANQGSEA. This CDR3 comprises 15 residues. V lost 6 bases to trimming and J lost 0 bases; unmatched junction nucleotides: 9.

This clonotype was seen a few times. As DNA, the CDR3 is TGTGCCAGCAGGGTGGACTATCTGAACACCGGGGAGCTGTTTTTT. It codes for CASRVDYLNTGELFF. The chain couples TRBV2 to TRBJ2-2, with a weak D call TRBD2 (6 bases). The CDR3 sequence is 15 residues long. Per germline, CDR1 SNHLY and CDR2 FYNNEI. V lost 6 bases to trimming and J lost 1 base, with 12 bases between them.

This clonotype was observed a few times. The V and J genes are TRBV11-3 and TRBJ2-1, with 7 nucleotides matching TRBD1. This CDR3 is built from 15 residues. Trimming at V came to 2 bases and at J to 7 bases, leaving 8 bases not matched to a gene. Germline-derived CDR1 and CDR2 are SGHNT and YENEEA. The CDR3 coding sequence is TGTGCCAGCAGCTTATCCCCGACAGGGTCTAATGAGCAGTTCTTC. This translates into CASSLSPTGSNEQFF.

V gene TRBV30 combines with J gene TRBJ2-5, with 9 bases fitting TRBD1. V shed 2 bases and J 2 bases; nucleotides not matched to a gene: 3. This CDR3 is 14 amino acids long. Germline V gives CDR1 GTSNPN, CDR2 SVGIG (reference sequence). The CDR3 loop reads CAWSRGQGQETQYF. The DNA for the CDR3 is TGTGCCTGGAGTAGGGGACAGGGACAAGAGACCCAGTACTTC.